The present TCR beta chain was sequenced within a study of identical twins. Regarding the study as a whole: Excess twin sharing in beta out-of-frame sequences was weaker.

As to this clonotype: Its antigen is still unknown.

The CDR3 totals 13 residues. V was clipped by 6 bases and J by 1 base, with 13 bases between them. The germline V gene encodes CDR1 DFQATT and CDR2 SNEGSKA (reference sequence). With no exceptions, donors were healthy Caucasians. A universal primer site arose from template switching, and cDNA bore unique molecular identifiers. TCRdb called the 5' RACE reads again in MiXCR, with one record for every CDR3 protein. Altogether some 760,000 distinct CDR3 sequences are present, roughly 18% being singletons, with the ten largest covering about 12%. The sample was also linked to a second study, of T cells expressing NK-cell markers.

Specimen: PBMCs. The chain uses TRBV20-1 and TRBJ2-7; possible D gene TRBD1, 7 bases. The clonotype was recovered from a woman aged 18-29 years in good health. CDR3 amino acids: CSARDRKSYEQYF. The CDR3 nucleotides read TGCAGTGCGCGGGACAGAAAGTCCTACGAGCAGTACTTC.